This T cell receptor beta chain was captured by sequencing in a study of blood T cell repertoires in COVID-19. Study in general: PBMCs, B-cell-depleted T cells, or T cells were the source of the cDNA or gDNA that made up the material.

Per the authors' pipeline: Reference gene primer amplification gave estimated nucleated cell counts. Generated by immunoSEQ multiplex PCR, the TCRdb table keeps only in-frame clones and is missing some. V, J and clone size were drawn from that table, and D and trimming were deduced from the DNA. The top ten clones hold about 9.1% of a sample with about 59,000 clones, around 91% of them seen once. Sequencing was performed on peripheral blood. This TCR was sampled from a human donor in a cohort sampled during active COVID-19.

In DNA form, the CDR3 reads TGTGCCAGCAGTTACGAGGCTAGCGGAATTAGGGAGCAGTACTTC. Encoded protein: CASSYEASGIREQYF. The genes are TRBV6-5 and TRBJ2-7, with 7 nucleotides matching TRBD2. The ends lost 2 bases at V and 7 bases at J; junction bases unmatched: 11. Per germline, CDR1 MNHEY and CDR2 SVGAGI. CDR3 size: 15 residues.